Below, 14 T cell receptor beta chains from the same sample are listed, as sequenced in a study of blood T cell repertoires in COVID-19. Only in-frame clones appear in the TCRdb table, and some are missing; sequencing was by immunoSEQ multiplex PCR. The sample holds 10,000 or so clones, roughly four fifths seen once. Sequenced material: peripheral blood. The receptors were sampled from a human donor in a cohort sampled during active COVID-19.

CDR3 loop: CASSSAGTGKRYGYTF. For the CDR3, the DNA is TGTGCCAGCAGCTCCGCGGGGACAGGAAAACGATATGGCTACACCTTC. This rearrangement joins TRBV7-8 to TRBJ1-2; TRBD1 matches at 8 bases. Germline V gene sequence: CDR1 SGHVS, CDR2 FQNEAQ. With V trimmed by 4 bases and J by 5 bases, 12 bases remained unmatched. This CDR3 comprises 16 residues.

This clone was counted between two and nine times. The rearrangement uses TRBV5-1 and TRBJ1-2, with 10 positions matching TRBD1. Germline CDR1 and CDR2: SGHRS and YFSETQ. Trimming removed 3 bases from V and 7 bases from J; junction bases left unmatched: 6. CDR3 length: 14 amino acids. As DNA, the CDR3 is TGCGCCAGCAGCTCCGGGACAGGGGTCTTTGGCTACACCTTC. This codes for CASSSGTGVFGYTF.

Written as DNA, the CDR3 is TGTGCCAGCAGCCGAAACAGGTTAGCTCGAACCGCCTACGAGCAGTACTTC. Translated: CASSRNRLARTAYEQYF. The V gene is TRBV6-6, the J gene TRBJ2-7; D is perhaps TRBD1 (5 bases). This CDR3 has 17 amino acids. With 6 bases removed from V and 2 bases from J, the gap between germline ends came to 23 bases. Germline loops: CDR1 MNHNY, CDR2 SVGAGI (reference sequence).

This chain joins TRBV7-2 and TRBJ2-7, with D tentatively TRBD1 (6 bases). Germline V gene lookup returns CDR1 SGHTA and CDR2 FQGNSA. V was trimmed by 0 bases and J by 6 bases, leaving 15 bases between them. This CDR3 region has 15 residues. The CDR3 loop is CASSLALAGAREQYF. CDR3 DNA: TGTGCCAGCAGCTTAGCGCTGGCAGGGGCTCGCGAGCAGTACTTC.

The CDR3 spells CASSPPSEETQYF. The CDR3 nucleotides read TGTGCCAGCTCACCACCTAGCGAGGAGACCCAGTACTTC. The chain carries TRBV18 and TRBJ2-5, with D perhaps matching TRBD2 (5 bases). This CDR3 is 13 amino acids long. V was shortened by 0 bases and J by 5 bases, with 7 bases between the two germline ends. Per the germline V gene, CDR1 is KGHSH and CDR2 is LQKENI.

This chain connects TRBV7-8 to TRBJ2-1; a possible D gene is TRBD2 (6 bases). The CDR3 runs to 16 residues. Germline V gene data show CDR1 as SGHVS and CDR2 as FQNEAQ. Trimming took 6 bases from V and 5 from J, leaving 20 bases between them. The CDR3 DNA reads TGTGCCAGCAGTGCGGGATTCTCCCAGACAAACAATGAGCAGTTCTTC. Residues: CASSAGFSQTNNEQFF.

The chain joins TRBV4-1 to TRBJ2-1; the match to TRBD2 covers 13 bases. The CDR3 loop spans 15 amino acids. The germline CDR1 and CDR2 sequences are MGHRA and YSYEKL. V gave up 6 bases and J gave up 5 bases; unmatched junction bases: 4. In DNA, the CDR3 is TGCGCCAGCAGTAGACTAGCGGGGGGAAACAATGAGCAGTTCTTC. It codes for CASSRLAGGNNEQFF.

The CDR3 DNA reads TGTGCCAGCAGCTTACTGCGCGGGGGGGCTCGCAATGAGCAGTTCTTC. Translation gives CASSLLRGGARNEQFF. The J gene is TRBJ2-1, the V gene TRBV7-2; 9 bases are a match to TRBD2. V lost 2 bases to trimming and J lost 6 bases; unmatched junction nucleotides: 8. The CDR3 contains 16 residues. Germline V CDR1 and CDR2: SGHTA, FQGNSA.

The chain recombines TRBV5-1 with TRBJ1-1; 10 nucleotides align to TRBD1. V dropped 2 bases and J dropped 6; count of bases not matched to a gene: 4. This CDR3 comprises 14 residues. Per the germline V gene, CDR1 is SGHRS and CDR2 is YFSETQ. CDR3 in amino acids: CASSFGTGDPEAFF. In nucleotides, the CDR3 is TGCGCCAGCAGCTTCGGGACAGGGGACCCTGAAGCTTTCTTT.

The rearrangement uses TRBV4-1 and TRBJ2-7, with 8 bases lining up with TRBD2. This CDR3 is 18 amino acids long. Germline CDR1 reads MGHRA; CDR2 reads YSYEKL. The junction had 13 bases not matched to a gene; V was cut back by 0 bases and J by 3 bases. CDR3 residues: CASSQEPPRLALNYEQYF. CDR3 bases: TGCGCCAGCAGCCAAGAACCCCCTCGACTAGCGCTAAACTACGAGCAGTACTTC.

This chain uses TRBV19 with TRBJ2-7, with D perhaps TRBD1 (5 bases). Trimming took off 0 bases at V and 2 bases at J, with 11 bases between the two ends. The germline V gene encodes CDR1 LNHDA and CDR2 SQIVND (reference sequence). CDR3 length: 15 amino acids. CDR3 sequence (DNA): TGTGCCAGTAGTATAGAACTGACAGTCCCCTACGAGCAGTACTTC. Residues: CASSIELTVPYEQYF.

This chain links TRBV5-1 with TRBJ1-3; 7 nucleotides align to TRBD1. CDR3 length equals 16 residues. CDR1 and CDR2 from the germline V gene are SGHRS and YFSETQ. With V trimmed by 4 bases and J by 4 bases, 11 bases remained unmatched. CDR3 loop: CASSPSGTANGNTIYF. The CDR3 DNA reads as TGCGCCAGCAGCCCCTCCGGGACAGCGAACGGAAACACCATATATTTT.

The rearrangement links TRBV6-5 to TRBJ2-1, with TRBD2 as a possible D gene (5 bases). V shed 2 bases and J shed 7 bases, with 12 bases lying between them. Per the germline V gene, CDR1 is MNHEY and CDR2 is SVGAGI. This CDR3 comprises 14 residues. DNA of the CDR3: TGTGCCAGCAGTTACACTAGAGCCAGAAATGAGCAGTTCTTC. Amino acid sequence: CASSYTRARNEQFF.

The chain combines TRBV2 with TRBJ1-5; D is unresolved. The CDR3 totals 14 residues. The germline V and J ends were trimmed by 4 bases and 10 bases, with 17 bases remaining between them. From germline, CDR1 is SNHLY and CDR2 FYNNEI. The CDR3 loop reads CASSASDREGPQHF. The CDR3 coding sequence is TGTGCCAGCAGTGCGAGCGACCGGGAAGGCCCCCAGCATTTT.